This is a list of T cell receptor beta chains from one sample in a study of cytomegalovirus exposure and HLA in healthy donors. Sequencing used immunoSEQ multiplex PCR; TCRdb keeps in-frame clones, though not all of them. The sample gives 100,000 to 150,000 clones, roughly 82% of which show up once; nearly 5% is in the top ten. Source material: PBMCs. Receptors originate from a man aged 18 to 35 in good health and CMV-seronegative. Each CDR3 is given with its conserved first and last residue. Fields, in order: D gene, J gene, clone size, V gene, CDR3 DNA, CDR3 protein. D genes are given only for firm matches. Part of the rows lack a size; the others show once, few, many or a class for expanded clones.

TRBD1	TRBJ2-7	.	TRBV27	TGTGCCAGCCGACAGGGTTTCGAGCAGTACTTC	CASRQGFEQYF
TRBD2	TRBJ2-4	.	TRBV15	TGTGCCACCAGCAGAGCGGCTAGCGGGGTTCCAAACATTCAGTACTTC	CATSRAASGVPNIQYF
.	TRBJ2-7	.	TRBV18	TGTGCCAGCTCACCACTGATGCAGGGGACCCTCCACGAGCAGTACTTC	CASSPLMQGTLHEQYF
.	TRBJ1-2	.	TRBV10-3	TGTGCCATCAGTGAGTCAGGGGCGGATGGCTACACCTTC	CAISESGADGYTF
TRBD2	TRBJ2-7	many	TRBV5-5	TGTGCCAGCACCCGGACTAGCGGGGGATATCGTCCCCTCGAGCAGTACTTC	CASTRTSGGYRPLEQYF
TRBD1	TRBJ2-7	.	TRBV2	TGTGCCAGCAGTGGGACAGGGGGGGGTCTCGAGCAGTACTTC	CASSGTGGGLEQYF
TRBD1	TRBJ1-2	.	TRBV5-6	TGTGCCAGCAGCACCGGACAGGGGGCCTCTGGGTATGGCTACACCTTC	CASSTGQGASGYGYTF
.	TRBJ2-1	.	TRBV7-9	TGTGCCAGCAGCGCCGGGACTGGCGACAATGAGCAGTTCTTC	CASSAGTGDNEQFF
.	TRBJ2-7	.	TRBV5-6	TGTGCCAGCAGCCTCAGCTCCTACGAGCAGTACTTC	CASSLSSYEQYF
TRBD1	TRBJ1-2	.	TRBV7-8	TGTGCCAGCAGCTTAGTTCGGGTAGGGGGCAACTATGGCTACACCTTC	CASSLVRVGGNYGYTF
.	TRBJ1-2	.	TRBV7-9	TGTGCCAGCAGCTTAGGACAGAAGGATGGCTACACCTTC	CASSLGQKDGYTF
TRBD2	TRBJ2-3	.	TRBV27	TGTGCCAGCAGTTTCGGAGCTAGCGGGGTTAGCACAGATACGCAGTATTTT	CASSFGASGVSTDTQYF
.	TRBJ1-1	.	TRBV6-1	TGTGCCAGCAGCGCAGGGGATTTGGAAGCTTTCTTT	CASSAGDLEAFF
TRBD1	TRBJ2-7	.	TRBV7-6	TGTGCCAGCAGCTTAGGGACAGGGCCGGGATCCTACGAGCAGTACTTC	CASSLGTGPGSYEQYF
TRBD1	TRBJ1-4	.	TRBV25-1	TGTGCCAGCAGCGGGGGGACAGGGGATGAAAAACTGTTTTTT	CASSGGTGDEKLFF
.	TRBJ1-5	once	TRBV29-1	TGCAGCGTTGAAGATGGTGGAGTCAATCAGCCCCAGCATTTT	CSVEDGGVNQPQHF
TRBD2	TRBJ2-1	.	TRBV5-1	TGCGCCAGCAGCTTGGACAGGTCGGGAGGAGATGAGCAGTTCTTC	CASSLDRSGGDEQFF
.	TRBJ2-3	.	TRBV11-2	TGTGCCAGCAGCCGCGGGTTAGCGCGGGAAGATACGCAGTATTTT	CASSRGLAREDTQYF
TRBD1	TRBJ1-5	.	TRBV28	TGTGCCAGCGCAAGGGGACAGGGGCGAGATCCCAATCAGCCCCAGCATTTT	CASARGQGRDPNQPQHF
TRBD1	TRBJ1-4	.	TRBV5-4	TGTGCCAGCAGCTTCCACAGGGGGGCCGCAACTAATGAAAAACTGTTTTTT	CASSFHRGAATNEKLFF
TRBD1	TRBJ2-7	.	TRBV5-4	TGTGCCAGCAGCCGGACAGGGGGCGACGAGCAGTACTTC	CASSRTGGDEQYF
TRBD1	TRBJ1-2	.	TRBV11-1	TGTGCCAGCAGCCATCCCCGAGGACAGGGGGGAAGGGTGGATGGCTACACCTTC	CASSHPRGQGGRVDGYTF
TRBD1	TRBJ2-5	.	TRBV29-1	TGCAGCGCCGCGGGGGGGACAGGGGGTCTGGGAGAGACCCAGTACTTC	CSAAGGTGGLGETQYF
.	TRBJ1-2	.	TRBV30	TGTGCCTGGAGATCTCAGGGGCCGCTACTCTTC	CAWRSQGPLLF
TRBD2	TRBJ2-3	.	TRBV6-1	TGTGCCAGCAGTGAACTAGCGGGGGGCTCAAATACGCAGTATTTT	CASSELAGGSNTQYF
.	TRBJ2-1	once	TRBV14	TGTGCCAGCAGCCAAGGGGGACTCTATGAGCAGTTCTTC	CASSQGGLYEQFF
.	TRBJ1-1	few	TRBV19	TGTGCCAGTAGACCTTCTGACAACATGAACACTGAAGCTTTCTTT	CASRPSDNMNTEAFF
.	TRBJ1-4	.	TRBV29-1	TGCAGCGTCCGCGCTTTGGGGGCTGATGAAAAACTGTTTTTT	CSVRALGADEKLFF
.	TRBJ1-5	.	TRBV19	TGTGCCAGTAGTATTGCGGGTGCCCGGGGGGCCCAGCATTTT	CASSIAGARGAQHF
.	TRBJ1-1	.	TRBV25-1	TGTGCCAGCAGCCCGAGGGGGTGGGGGACTGAAGCTTTCTTT	CASSPRGWGTEAFF
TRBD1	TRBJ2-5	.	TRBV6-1	TGTGCCCTGGCCCGAGGGGGCCTAGAGACCCAGTACTTC	CALARGGLETQYF
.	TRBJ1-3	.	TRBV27	TGTGCCAGTTCGGGGGGTCAATCTGGAAACACCATATATTTT	CASSGGQSGNTIYF
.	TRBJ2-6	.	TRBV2	TGTGCCAGCAGACAGGGCTCTGGGGCCAACGTCCTGACTTTC	CASRQGSGANVLTF
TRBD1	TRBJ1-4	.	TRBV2	TGTGCCAGCGGGGCTAGGACAGGGTTCGGAACTAATGAAAAACTGTTTTTT	CASGARTGFGTNEKLFF
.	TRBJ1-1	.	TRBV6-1	TGTGCCAGCAGTGCGCTCAGGGGGAACACTGAAGCTTTCTTT	CASSALRGNTEAFF
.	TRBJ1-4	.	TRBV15	TGTGCCACCAGCAGAGATATGGGGGGGACTGAAAAACTGTTTTTT	CATSRDMGGTEKLFF
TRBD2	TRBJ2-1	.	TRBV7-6	TGTGCCAGCAGCGGTAGCGGGAGGATCAATGAGCAGTTCTTC	CASSGSGRINEQFF
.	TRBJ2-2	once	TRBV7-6	TGTGCCAGCAGCTTAGGAGGAGGGGTGAACACCGGGGAGCTGTTTTTT	CASSLGGGVNTGELFF
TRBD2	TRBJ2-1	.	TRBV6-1	TGTGCCAGCAGTGGAATAGCGGGAGAGCACAATGAGCAGTTCTTC	CASSGIAGEHNEQFF
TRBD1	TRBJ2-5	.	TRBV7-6	TGTGCCAGCAGCTTAGACAGGGGGGAGACCCAGTACTTC	CASSLDRGETQYF
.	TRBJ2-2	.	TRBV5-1	TGCGCCAGCAGCTGGAGCCTCGACAGAACCGGGGAGCTGTTTTTT	CASSWSLDRTGELFF
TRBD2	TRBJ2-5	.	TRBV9	TGTGCCAGCAGCCCGAGCGGCGGGGGGGAGACCCAGTACTTC	CASSPSGGGETQYF
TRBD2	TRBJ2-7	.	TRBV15	TGTGCCACCAGCAGGGGCGGGGGGATCTTGGACGAGCAGTACTTC	CATSRGGGILDEQYF
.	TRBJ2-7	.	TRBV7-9	TGTGCCAGCAGCTCCCCCGAGGGTGGGAGCTCCTACGAGCAGTACTTC	CASSSPEGGSSYEQYF
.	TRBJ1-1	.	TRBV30	TGTGCCTGGAGTGTACCACTCGCCACTGAAGCTTTCTTT	CAWSVPLATEAFF
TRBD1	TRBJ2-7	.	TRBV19	TGTGCCAGTAGTCGGGGACAGGGAGGTTTCTACGAGCAGTACTTC	CASSRGQGGFYEQYF
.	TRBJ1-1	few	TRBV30	TGTGCCTGGAGTCGACAGGTTGGCACTGAAGCTTTCTTT	CAWSRQVGTEAFF
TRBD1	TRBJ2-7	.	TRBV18	TGTGCCAGCTCACCACCCACTACAGGGGGCGGCGAGCAGTACTTC	CASSPPTTGGGEQYF
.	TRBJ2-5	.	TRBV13	TGTGCCAGCAGCTTCCTAGTTCAACAAGAGACCCAGTACTTC	CASSFLVQQETQYF
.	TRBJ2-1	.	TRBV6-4	TGTGCCAGCAGTGGAGATAGCTCCTACAATGAGCAGTTCTTC	CASSGDSSYNEQFF
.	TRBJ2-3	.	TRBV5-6	TGTGCCAGCAGCTTGGATCTGGGGACTGCAGATACGCAGTATTTT	CASSLDLGTADTQYF
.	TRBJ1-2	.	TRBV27	TGTGCCAGCGCACAGGTCGGGGGGACACCAAATCGAAACTATGGCTACACCTTC	CASAQVGGTPNRNYGYTF
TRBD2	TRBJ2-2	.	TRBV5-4	TGTGCCAGCAGCTCATTAGCGGGAGGCGTCACCGGGGAGCTGTTTTTT	CASSSLAGGVTGELFF
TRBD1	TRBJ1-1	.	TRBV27	TGTGCCAGCAGTTCTCGAACTCCACCAAAGGGGGCTGGGGCTGAAGCTTTCTTT	CASSSRTPPKGAGAEAFF
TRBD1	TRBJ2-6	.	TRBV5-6	TGTGCCAGCAGCTTGGGGACAGGGGTTCCGTCTGGGGCCAACGTCCTGACTTTC	CASSLGTGVPSGANVLTF